Listed below are T cell receptor beta chains from one sample, sequenced in a study of Siglec-9 on CD8 T cells in melanoma. Method: immunoSEQ multiplex PCR; TCRdb's copy keeps in-frame clones and lacks some. The sample carries approximately 35,000 clones, roughly four fifths recorded once. The specimen was Siglec-9- CD8+ T cells sorted from blood. The receptors shown here come from a human donor in good health. Both conserved end residues are part of each CDR3. Each record gives: J gene, V gene, D gene, clone size, CDR3 protein, CDR3 DNA. The D gene is left open where the match is weak. Clone size is stated in some rows and not others, as once, few, many or a class when expanded.

J: TRBJ2-2; V: TRBV11-2; D: .; size: .; CDR3: CASSFGPGELFF; DNA: TGTGCCAGCAGCTTCGGCCCCGGGGAGCTGTTTTTT
J: TRBJ1-1; V: TRBV7-8; D: .; size: .; CDR3: CASSLVTTEAFF; DNA: TGTGCCAGCAGCTTAGTAACCACTGAAGCTTTCTTT
J: TRBJ2-1; V: TRBV7-9; D: .; size: .; CDR3: CASSLLPRNEQFF; DNA: TGTGCCAGCAGCCTCCTCCCCCGGAATGAGCAGTTCTTC
J: TRBJ2-1; V: TRBV5-1; D: TRBD2; size: .; CDR3: CASSFAGGTYNEQFF; DNA: TGCGCCAGCAGCTTCGCGGGGGGAACCTACAATGAGCAGTTCTTC
J: TRBJ1-2; V: TRBV27; D: .; size: .; CDR3: CASSLDGGNYGYTF; DNA: TGTGCCAGCAGTTTGGACGGGGGTAACTATGGCTACACCTTC
J: TRBJ2-5; V: TRBV4-1; D: .; size: .; CDR3: CASSQVHSGETQYF; DNA: TGCGCCAGCAGCCAAGTTCACTCGGGGGAGACCCAGTACTTC
J: TRBJ2-7; V: TRBV19; D: TRBD1; size: .; CDR3: CASTPGAGGHEQYF; DNA: TGTGCCAGTACCCCAGGGGCAGGGGGCCACGAGCAGTACTTC
J: TRBJ1-1; V: TRBV29-1; D: .; size: .; CDR3: CSVEAGITEAFF; DNA: TGCAGCGTTGAAGCTGGGATCACTGAAGCTTTCTTT
J: TRBJ2-7; V: TRBV27; D: TRBD1; size: .; CDR3: CASSSEQGAHEQYF; DNA: TGTGCCAGCAGTTCCGAACAGGGGGCCCACGAGCAGTACTTC
J: TRBJ2-2; V: TRBV11-2; D: .; size: .; CDR3: CASRPQGDSAGELFF; DNA: TGTGCCAGCAGACCCCAGGGAGATAGTGCCGGGGAGCTGTTTTTT
J: TRBJ1-1; V: TRBV7-9; D: .; size: .; CDR3: CASSLIGLVGRMNTEAFF; DNA: TGTGCCAGCAGCTTAATAGGCCTCGTAGGTCGGATGAACACTGAAGCTTTCTTT
J: TRBJ1-1; V: TRBV9; D: .; size: .; CDR3: CASSVGGGITEAFF; DNA: TGTGCCAGCAGCGTAGGAGGGGGGATTACTGAAGCTTTCTTT
J: TRBJ2-1; V: TRBV18; D: TRBD1; size: .; CDR3: CASSPLSRDRGYNEQFF; DNA: TGTGCCAGCTCACCGCTGTCCCGGGACAGGGGCTACAATGAGCAGTTCTTC
J: TRBJ2-2; V: TRBV28; D: TRBD1; size: .; CDR3: CASSPDRVNTGELFF; DNA: TGTGCCAGCAGCCCGGACAGGGTCAACACCGGGGAGCTGTTTTTT
J: TRBJ2-1; V: TRBV19; D: TRBD2; size: .; CDR3: CASSIGPGGLNEQFF; DNA: TGTGCCAGTAGTATAGGACCGGGAGGGCTAAATGAGCAGTTCTTC
J: TRBJ1-2; V: TRBV23-1; D: TRBD1; size: .; CDR3: CASSPGQNHTYYGYTF; DNA: TGCGCCAGCAGTCCGGGACAGAACCATACTTACTATGGCTACACCTTC
J: TRBJ2-5; V: TRBV29-1; D: .; size: .; CDR3: CSVRDPATSFQETQYF; DNA: TGCAGCGTGAGGGACCCCGCTACTAGCTTCCAAGAGACCCAGTACTTC
J: TRBJ2-1; V: TRBV5-6; D: TRBD1; size: .; CDR3: CASSFLTGGNEQFF; DNA: TGTGCCAGCAGCTTCTTAACAGGGGGGAATGAGCAGTTCTTC
J: TRBJ1-4; V: TRBV19; D: .; size: once; CDR3: CAVGWGVKLFF; DNA: TGTGCCGTCGGCTGGGGTGTAAAACTGTTTTTT
J: TRBJ2-5; V: TRBV9; D: TRBD2; size: .; CDR3: CASTMGLADQETQYF; DNA: TGTGCCAGCACCATGGGGCTAGCGGATCAAGAGACCCAGTACTTC
J: TRBJ2-7; V: TRBV15; D: TRBD1; size: .; CDR3: CAVRGTGSYEQYF; DNA: TGTGCTGTGAGGGGGACAGGCTCCTACGAGCAGTACTTC
J: TRBJ1-1; V: TRBV5-4; D: .; size: .; CDR3: CAARPPGGTEAFF; DNA: TGTGCCGCCAGGCCCCCCGGCGGGACTGAAGCTTTCTTT
J: TRBJ1-1; V: TRBV10-3; D: TRBD1; size: .; CDR3: CAISDPDRGTEAFF; DNA: TGTGCCATCAGTGATCCCGACAGGGGGACTGAAGCTTTCTTT
J: TRBJ1-5; V: TRBV9; D: .; size: .; CDR3: CASSVDLGNQPQHF; DNA: TGTGCCAGCAGCGTAGACCTTGGCAATCAGCCCCAGCATTTT
J: TRBJ2-7; V: TRBV6-5; D: TRBD2; size: .; CDR3: CASSYFGSGGVYEQYF; DNA: TGTGCCAGCAGTTACTTCGGTAGCGGGGGGGTATACGAGCAGTACTTC
J: TRBJ2-7; V: TRBV4-2; D: .; size: .; CDR3: CASSPEGLAHEQYF; DNA: TGTGCCAGCAGCCCCGAGGGCCTAGCGCACGAGCAGTACTTC
J: TRBJ2-5; V: TRBV7-3; D: .; size: .; CDR3: CASSLTGRSTETQYF; DNA: TGTGCCAGCAGCCTAACAGGCAGATCAACAGAGACCCAGTACTTC
J: TRBJ1-1; V: TRBV7-8; D: .; size: .; CDR3: CASSPYLRNTEAFF; DNA: TGTGCCAGCAGTCCTTATTTGAGAAACACTGAAGCTTTCTTT
J: TRBJ1-5; V: TRBV19; D: .; size: .; CDR3: CASKPRASNQPQHF; DNA: TGTGCCAGCAAGCCGCGGGCCAGCAATCAGCCCCAGCATTTT
J: TRBJ2-7; V: TRBV4-1; D: .; size: .; CDR3: CASSQAYEQYF; DNA: TGTGCCAGCAGCCAAGCCTACGAGCAGTACTTC
J: TRBJ1-1; V: TRBV7-6; D: .; size: .; CDR3: CASSAGAGTEAFF; DNA: TGTGCCAGCAGCGCCGGGGCGGGCACTGAAGCTTTCTTT
J: TRBJ2-3; V: TRBV9; D: TRBD2; size: .; CDR3: CASSVSGGGTDTQYF; DNA: TGTGCCAGCAGCGTGAGTGGGGGGGGCACAGATACGCAGTATTTT